This T cell receptor beta chain emerged from a study of identical twins. TCRdb redid the calling of the 5' RACE reads with MiXCR, one entry per CDR3 protein. There are 600,000 to 800,000 distinct CDR3 sequences in the sample; 21% occur only once, and 4% to 4.5% lies in the top ten. Trimming stripped 2 bases from V and 4 bases from J, with 12 bases between. CDR1 and CDR2 from the germline V gene are MNHEY and SVGAGI. The CDR3 length is 14 residues. Study-level findings and limits: Clonotypes of the beta chain that were abundant in cord blood carried fewer insertions (memory repertoires showed none).

This clonotype occurred a few times. The target antigen is unknown. Separately, the same data were catalogued under a study of T cells expressing NK-cell markers. From that report: Seven sequenced donors out of eight were HCMV-seropositive, one seronegative.

The receptor comes from a woman aged 18-29 years in good health. The sequenced material came from PBMCs. The chain joins TRBV6-5 to TRBJ2-7; D is undetermined. The CDR3, as DNA: TGTGCCAGCAGTTACGTGAATAGTGGGTACGAGCAGTACTTC. This codes for CASSYVNSGYEQYF.